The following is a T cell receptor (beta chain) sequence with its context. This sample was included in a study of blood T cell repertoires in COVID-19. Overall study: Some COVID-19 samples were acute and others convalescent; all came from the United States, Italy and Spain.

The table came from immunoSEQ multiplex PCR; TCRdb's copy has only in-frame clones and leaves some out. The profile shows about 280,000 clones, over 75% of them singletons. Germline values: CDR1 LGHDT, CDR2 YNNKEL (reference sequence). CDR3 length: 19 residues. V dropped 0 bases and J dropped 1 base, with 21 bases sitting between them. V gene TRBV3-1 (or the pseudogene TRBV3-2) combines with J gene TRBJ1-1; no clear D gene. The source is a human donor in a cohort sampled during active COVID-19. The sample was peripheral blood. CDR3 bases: TGTGCCAGCAGCCAAGATCTTGTGGTGGCAGGTGCGTGGAACACTGAAGCTTTCTTT. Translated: CASSQDLVVAGAWNTEAFF.